Listed below are T cell receptor beta chains from one sample, sequenced in a study of lymphopenia after photon versus proton radiotherapy. Method: immunoSEQ multiplex PCR; TCRdb's copy keeps in-frame clones and lacks some. Counted here are roughly 30,000 clones, over 85% occurring once; the ten biggest clones make up around 0.67%. The source material was peripheral blood, sampled from a patient treated with photon-based radiotherapy. These receptors were obtained from a woman aged 45-60 years with cholangiocarcinoma. Each CDR3 is given with its conserved first and last residue. D genes are given only for firm matches. A row's size may be missing; if present it is once, few, many or a size class.

- | - | TRBJ1-1 | TRBV29-1 | TGCAGCGTTACAGGCCTGAACACTGAAGCTTTCTTT | CSVTGLNTEAFF
- | - | TRBJ2-7 | TRBV13 | TGTGCCAGCAGCTCGAATGGCAGGGACGATGACTACGAGCAGTACTTC | CASSSNGRDDDYEQYF
- | - | TRBJ1-1 | TRBV6-1 | TGTGCCAGCAGGGGGGCAGGGGAGGGTGAAGCTTTCTTT | CASRGAGEGEAFF
- | - | TRBJ1-1 | TRBV7-2 | TGTGCCAGCAGTTTTCGACAGAACACTGAAGCTTTCTTT | CASSFRQNTEAFF
- | - | TRBJ1-1 | TRBV11-3 | TGTGCCAGCAGCCTTAGGTCGGACACTGAAGCTTTCTTT | CASSLRSDTEAFF
- | TRBD1 | TRBJ1-1 | TRBV10-2 | TGCGCCAGCAGCGGACAGGGTCAGAACACTGAAGCTTTCTTT | CASSGQGQNTEAFF
- | TRBD1 | TRBJ2-7 | TRBV15 | TGTGCCACCAGCAGAGATTCACTAGGACAGGGGCCCTACGAGCAGTACTTC | CATSRDSLGQGPYEQYF
- | - | TRBJ2-4 | TRBV29-1 | TGCAGCGTTGCTCCTGTTGAGTTAGCCAAAAACATTCAGTACTTC | CSVAPVELAKNIQYF
- | TRBD1 | TRBJ2-5 | TRBV5-6 | TGTGCCAGCAGCTTCGGACAGGGCGAGACCCAGTACTTC | CASSFGQGETQYF
- | - | TRBJ1-1 | TRBV9 | TGTGCCAGCAGCGTAAGCCCCCAGGGCGCCACTGAAGCTTTCTTT | CASSVSPQGATEAFF
- | TRBD1 | TRBJ1-2 | TRBV11-2 | TGTGCCAGCAACTTCGACAGGGGGCAAGGCTACACCTTC | CASNFDRGQGYTF
few | - | TRBJ2-6 | TRBV7-9 | TGTGCCAGCAGTTTGAGGGACCGCCAGAGCTCTGGGGCCAACGTCCTGACTTTC | CASSLRDRQSSGANVLTF
- | - | TRBJ1-2 | TRBV7-9 | TGTGCCAGCAGCTTACCGACGCTCGTTAGTGGCTACACCTTC | CASSLPTLVSGYTF
- | - | TRBJ2-7 | TRBV7-8 | TGTGCCAGCAACCACCGGGACGGGGCCTACGAGCAGTACTTC | CASNHRDGAYEQYF
- | TRBD1 | TRBJ2-5 | TRBV19 | TGTGCCAGTAGTACAGGGGGCGCGGAGACCCAGTACTTC | CASSTGGAETQYF
- | TRBD1 | TRBJ2-7 | TRBV18 | TGTGCCAGCTCACCAACCTGGACAGGCTACGAGCAGTACTTC | CASSPTWTGYEQYF
- | TRBD1 | TRBJ1-5 | TRBV19 | TGTGCCAGTAGTCCCAGACAGGGACTCGGCAATCAGCCCCAGCATTTT | CASSPRQGLGNQPQHF
- | TRBD1 | TRBJ1-2 | TRBV7-8 | TGTGCCAGCAGCTGGACCACAGGGGCCAACTATGGCTACACCTTC | CASSWTTGANYGYTF
- | - | TRBJ1-2 | TRBV18 | TGTGCCAGCTCACCGGGTCCGGGATCCGCCGTCTATGGCTACACCTTC | CASSPGPGSAVYGYTF
- | - | TRBJ1-1 | TRBV6-6 | TGTGCCAGCAGTTACTCGAGGGTGAACACTGAAGCTTTCTTT | CASSYSRVNTEAFF
- | TRBD1 | TRBJ2-5 | TRBV6-5 | TGTGCCAGCAAAGGGACAGAGCAAGAGACCCAGTACTTC | CASKGTEQETQYF
- | - | TRBJ1-1 | TRBV27 | TGTGCCAGCAATGCGGCGCTGGGACTCGGTGGCACTGAAGCTTTCTTT | CASNAALGLGGTEAFF
- | - | TRBJ1-5 | TRBV4-3 | TGCGCCAGCAGCCAAGAGTTGAGGGGATTAAGACAGCCCCAGCATTTT | CASSQELRGLRQPQHF
few | - | TRBJ1-3 | TRBV19 | TGTGCCAGCAAAGGGGGGTCTGGAAACACCATATATTTT | CASKGGSGNTIYF
- | - | TRBJ1-3 | TRBV18 | TGTGCCAGCTCACCCTCCTTGACTTCTGGAAACACCATATATTTT | CASSPSLTSGNTIYF
- | TRBD1 | TRBJ1-4 | TRBV7-6 | TGTGCCAGCAGTCAGCGGACAGGCCAGAAAGGGGAAAAACTGTTTTTT | CASSQRTGQKGEKLFF
few | - | TRBJ1-1 | TRBV7-9 | TGTGCCAGCAGCCTAGGGAGCACTGAAGCTTTCTTT | CASSLGSTEAFF
- | - | TRBJ2-7 | TRBV6-6 | TGTGCCAGCAGCCACCCCTGGACAGCCAACTACGAGCAGTACTTC | CASSHPWTANYEQYF
- | TRBD2 | TRBJ2-5 | TRBV5-1 | TGCGCCAGCACCCATCGGGCGGGGGTGGAGGAGACCCAGTACTTC | CASTHRAGVEETQYF
- | TRBD2 | TRBJ2-5 | TRBV6-5 | TGTGCCAGCAGTTACTCGAGGCAAGCGGGGGGGCAGACCCAGTACTTC | CASSYSRQAGGQTQYF
- | - | TRBJ1-1 | TRBV10-3 | TGTGCCATCAGTGTTGGCGCGAACACTGAAGCTTTCTTT | CAISVGANTEAFF
- | - | TRBJ1-3 | TRBV7-2 | TGTGCCAGCAGCTTAGTCGGCAGGGTACCTGGAAACACCATATATTTT | CASSLVGRVPGNTIYF
once | - | TRBJ2-2 | TRBV10-1 | TGCGCCAGCAGTCTATCGACAGGTTTGGCCGGGGAGCTGTTTTTT | CASSLSTGLAGELFF
- | - | TRBJ1-1 | TRBV4-3 | TGCGCCAGCAGCCAAGTACGGAACACTGAAGCTTTCTTT | CASSQVRNTEAFF
- | - | TRBJ1-5 | TRBV6-1 | TGTGCCAGCAGTGAGAATCAGCCCCAGCATTTT | CASSENQPQHF
- | - | TRBJ1-4 | TRBV18 | TGTGCCAGCTCACCACGGGTGGCAGGACGTAATGAAAAACTGTTTTTT | CASSPRVAGRNEKLFF
few | - | TRBJ1-2 | TRBV7-2 | TGTGCCAGCAGCCCCGGTCGTGGCTACACCTTC | CASSPGRGYTF
once | - | TRBJ1-1 | TRBV5-1 | TGCGCCAGCAGCCCCAGGGTTAACACTGAAGCTTTCTTT | CASSPRVNTEAFF
- | TRBD1 | TRBJ1-2 | TRBV7-2 | TGTGCCAGCAGCTTAGCCCACAGGGGAATCTACACCTTC | CASSLAHRGIYTF
- | TRBD1 | TRBJ1-6 | TRBV6-5 | TGTGCCAGCAGTTACGCGGGACAGCCCTATAATTCACCCCTCCACTTT | CASSYAGQPYNSPLHF
- | - | TRBJ2-3 | TRBV9 | TGTGCCAGCAGCGTTCGAGTTCCAGATACGCAGTATTTT | CASSVRVPDTQYF
- | - | TRBJ1-2 | TRBV19 | TGTGCCAGTAGTTCACCTCAGAATCACTATGGCTACACCTTC | CASSSPQNHYGYTF
- | TRBD1 | TRBJ2-2 | TRBV2 | TGTGCCAGCAGTCCACGGACAGGGGGAGTTACCGGGGAGCTGTTTTTT | CASSPRTGGVTGELFF
- | - | TRBJ2-6 | TRBV6-6 | TGTGCCAGCAGTTCCGGACGAAACTCTGGGGCCAACGTCCTGACTTTC | CASSSGRNSGANVLTF
- | TRBD1 | TRBJ1-2 | TRBV11-2 | TGTGCCAGCAGCGCCCGGGACAGATACTATGGCTACACCTTC | CASSARDRYYGYTF
once | - | TRBJ1-2 | TRBV5-1 | TGCGCCAGCAGCCCGACAGTCTCCGATGGCTACACCTTC | CASSPTVSDGYTF
- | - | TRBJ2-3 | TRBV9 | TGTGCCAGCATAGGGCTGTTCACAGATACGCAGTATTTT | CASIGLFTDTQYF
- | TRBD2 | TRBJ2-5 | TRBV5-1 | TGCGCCAGCAGCTTGGGTCTAGCGGGGGCCTCGGTGAGGGAGACCCAGTACTTC | CASSLGLAGASVRETQYF
- | - | TRBJ1-3 | TRBV6-5 | TGTGCCAGCAGTTACTCGAGTACACTGGACACCATATATTTT | CASSYSSTLDTIYF
- | TRBD1 | TRBJ1-1 | TRBV5-5 | TGTGCCAGCAGTCCGCAGGGGGCCATGAACACTGAAGCTTTCTTT | CASSPQGAMNTEAFF
- | - | TRBJ1-1 | TRBV6-1 | TGTGCCAGCAGTGAAACCCTAGACAGAAACACTGAAGCTTTCTTT | CASSETLDRNTEAFF
- | TRBD1 | TRBJ1-1 | TRBV7-9 | TGTGCCAGCAGTTTAAGGACAGGGAACACTGAAGCTTTCTTT | CASSLRTGNTEAFF
- | - | TRBJ1-4 | TRBV29-1 | TGCAGCGTTCCCTACGGGGACGGAATAAATGAAAAACTGTTTTTT | CSVPYGDGINEKLFF
- | TRBD2 | TRBJ2-3 | TRBV19 | TGTGCCAGTAGTAGACTAGCGGGGGGGAACACAGATACGCAGTATTTT | CASSRLAGGNTDTQYF
- | - | TRBJ2-7 | TRBV7-6 | TGTGCCAGCAGCTTAGAGGGGTGGGAGCAGTACTTC | CASSLEGWEQYF
- | - | TRBJ2-4 | TRBV4-1 | TGCGCCAGCAGCCAGAGGACATTCCGGGACGCTAAAAACATTCAGTACTTC | CASSQRTFRDAKNIQYF
- | - | TRBJ2-1 | TRBV5-4 | TGTGCCAGCAGAGGGGGGAGCTCCTACAATGAGCAGTTCTTC | CASRGGSSYNEQFF
once | - | TRBJ1-5 | TRBV5-6 | TGTGCCAGCGGCAAGGGGGGCGCGGGCAATCAGCCCCAGCATTTT | CASGKGGAGNQPQHF
- | - | TRBJ2-7 | TRBV28 | TGTGCCAGCAGTTTTCACTTGCGAACGGGCTCCTACGAGCAGTACTTC | CASSFHLRTGSYEQYF
- | TRBD1 | TRBJ2-7 | TRBV7-9 | TGTGCCAGCGGGGACAGACCCTACGAGCAGTACTTC | CASGDRPYEQYF